The T cell receptor (beta chain) under discussion was sequenced for a study of chemoradiotherapy in HPV16-positive cancers. Looking at the study overall: Candidate HPV-specific clones and shared TCR motifs came from a couple of HPV16-positive patients.

The CDR3 spans 15 residues. With V trimmed by 4 bases and J by 4 bases, 6 bases remained unmatched. Per germline, CDR1 SGHDN and CDR2 FVKESK. Sequencing was performed with immunoSEQ multiplex PCR; in TCRdb, only in-frame clones are kept and a portion is missing. Counted here are roughly 2,700 clones, around 80% occurring once; the ten biggest clones make up over 7%. Over chemoradiotherapy, repertoires were sampled more than once. As for this clone: Its antigen is unidentified.

General study findings and limits: Functional assays defining HPV-specific T cells used only a couple of HPV16-positive patients. Candidate HPV-specific clones and E7-related TCR motifs grew in tumor during treatment.

The sequences come from tumor tissue, collected from a patient who underwent chemoradiotherapy. V is TRBV14 and J is TRBJ1-2, with 10 nucleotides matching TRBD1. The sequence derives from a human donor with HPV-associated anogenital cancer. CDR3 sequence (DNA): TGTGCCAGCAGCCTCCCGGGACAGGGGTTCTATGGCTACACCTTC. Its translation: CASSLPGQGFYGYTF.